This TCR beta chain was identified during a study of blood T cell repertoires in COVID-19. Whole-study context: The United States, Italy and Spain provided the acute and convalescent COVID-19 samples. PBMCs, B-cell-depleted T cells, or T cells were the source of the cDNA or gDNA that made up the material.

Authors' processing steps: Amplified reference gene primers provided the basis for estimating nucleated cell counts. The assay was immunoSEQ multiplex PCR, and TCRdb's table has in-frame clones only and misses some. V and J calls and clone size are those listed in that table; D and trimming were worked out from the DNA. The repertoire has about 220,000 clones, 84% of them found once; the top ten carry more than 2.5%. Per the germline V gene, CDR1 is GTSNPN and CDR2 is SVGIG (reference sequence). The CDR3 sequence is 15 residues long. V lost 0 bases to trimming and J lost 7 bases, with 18 bases between them.

Sequencing used peripheral blood. The receptor comes from a woman in her thirties who had recovered from COVID-19. The chain recombines TRBV30 with TRBJ1-1, with unresolved D. CDR3 sequence reads: CAWSVVRNSLIEAFF. In DNA form, the CDR3 reads TGTGCCTGGAGTGTTGTCAGAAATTCTTTAATTGAAGCTTTCTTT.